A single T cell receptor (beta chain) is shown here with its context. CDR3 size: 15 residues. Germline V gene data show CDR1 as MNHEY and CDR2 as SVGAGI. V was shortened by 5 bases and J by 4 bases, with 15 bases between the two germline ends. The data are from a study of T cell responses to AZD1222 COVID-19 vaccine. Some clones are missing from TCRdb's copy, which holds only in-frame ones; the method was immunoSEQ multiplex PCR. The table shows around 140,000 clones, with around 84% occurring only once. The chain combines TRBV6-5 with TRBJ2-1, with D perhaps TRBD1 (5 bases). This sequence originates from an adult in good health. Sequenced here: peripheral blood, sampled on day 0 of AZD1222 vaccination. The CDR3 sequence is CASSPTVPTYNEQFF. The CDR3, as DNA: TGTGCCAGCAGTCCGACAGTCCCAACGTACAATGAGCAGTTCTTC.